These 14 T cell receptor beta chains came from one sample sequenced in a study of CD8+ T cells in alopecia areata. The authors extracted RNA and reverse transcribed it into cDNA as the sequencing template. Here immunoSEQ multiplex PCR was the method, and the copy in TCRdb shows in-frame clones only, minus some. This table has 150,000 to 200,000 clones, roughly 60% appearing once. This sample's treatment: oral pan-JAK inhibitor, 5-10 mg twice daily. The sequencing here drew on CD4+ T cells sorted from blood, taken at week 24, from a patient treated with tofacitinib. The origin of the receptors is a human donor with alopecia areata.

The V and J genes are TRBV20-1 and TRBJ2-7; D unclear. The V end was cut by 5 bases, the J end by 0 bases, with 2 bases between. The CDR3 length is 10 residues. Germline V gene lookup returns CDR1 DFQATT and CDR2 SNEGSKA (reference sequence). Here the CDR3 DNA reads TGCAGTGCTTTCTCCTACGAGCAGTACTTC. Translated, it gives CSAFSYEQYF.

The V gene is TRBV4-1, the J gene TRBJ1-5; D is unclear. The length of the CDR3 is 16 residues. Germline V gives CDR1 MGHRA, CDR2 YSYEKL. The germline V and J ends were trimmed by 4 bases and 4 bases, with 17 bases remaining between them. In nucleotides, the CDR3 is TGCGCCAGCAGCCTTCTCGTCGGGGTTAAGAATCAGCCCCAGCATTTT. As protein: CASSLLVGVKNQPQHF.

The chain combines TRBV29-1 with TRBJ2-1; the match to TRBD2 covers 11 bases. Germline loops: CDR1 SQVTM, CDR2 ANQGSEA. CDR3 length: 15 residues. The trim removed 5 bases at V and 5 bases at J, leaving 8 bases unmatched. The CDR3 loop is CSVSELAGGDNEQFF. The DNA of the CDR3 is TGCAGCGTTTCCGAGCTAGCGGGGGGCGACAATGAGCAGTTCTTC.

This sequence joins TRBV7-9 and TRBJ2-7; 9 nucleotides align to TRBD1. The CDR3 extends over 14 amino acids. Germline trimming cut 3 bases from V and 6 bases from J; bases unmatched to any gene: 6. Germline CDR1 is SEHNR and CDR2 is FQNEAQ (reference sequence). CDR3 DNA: TGTGCCAGCAGCTTCGCTACAGGGGGCCCCGAGCAGTACTTC. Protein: CASSFATGGPEQYF.

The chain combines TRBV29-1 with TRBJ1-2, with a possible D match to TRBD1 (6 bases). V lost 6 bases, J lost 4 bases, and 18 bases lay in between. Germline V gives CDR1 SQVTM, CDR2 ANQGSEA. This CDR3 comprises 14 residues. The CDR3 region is CSVAEGQLGYGYTF. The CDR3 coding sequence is TGCAGCGTCGCTGAGGGACAACTGGGCTATGGCTACACCTTC.

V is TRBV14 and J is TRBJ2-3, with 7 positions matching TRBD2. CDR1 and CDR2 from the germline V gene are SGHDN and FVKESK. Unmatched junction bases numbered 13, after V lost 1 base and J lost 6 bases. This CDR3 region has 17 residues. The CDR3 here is CASSQGWASGRIDTQYF. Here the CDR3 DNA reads TGTGCCAGCAGCCAAGGGTGGGCTAGCGGAAGAATTGATACGCAGTATTTT. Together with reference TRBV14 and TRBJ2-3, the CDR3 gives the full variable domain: EAGVTQFPSHSVIEKGQTVTLRCDPISGHDNLYWYRRVMGKEIKFLLHFVKESKQDESGMPNNRFLAERTGGTYSTLKVQPAELEDSGVYFCASSQGWASGRIDTQYFGPGTRLTVL.

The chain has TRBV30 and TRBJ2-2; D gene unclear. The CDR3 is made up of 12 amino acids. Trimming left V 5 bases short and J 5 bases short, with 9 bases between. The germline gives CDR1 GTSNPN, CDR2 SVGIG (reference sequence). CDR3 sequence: CAWVPRTGELFF. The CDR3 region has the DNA TGTGCCTGGGTCCCACGAACCGGGGAGCTGTTTTTT.

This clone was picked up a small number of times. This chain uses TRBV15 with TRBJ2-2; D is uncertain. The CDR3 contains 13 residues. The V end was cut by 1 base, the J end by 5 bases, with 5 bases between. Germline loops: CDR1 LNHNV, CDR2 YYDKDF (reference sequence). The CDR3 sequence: CATSRGGTGELFF. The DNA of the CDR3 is TGTGCCACCAGCAGAGGCGGAACCGGGGAGCTGTTTTTT.

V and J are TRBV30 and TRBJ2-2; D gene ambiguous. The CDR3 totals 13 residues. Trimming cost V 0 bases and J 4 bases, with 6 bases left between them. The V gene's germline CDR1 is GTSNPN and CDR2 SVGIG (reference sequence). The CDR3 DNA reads TGTGCCTGGAGTGTACAGAGCACCGGGGAGCTGTTTTTT. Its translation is CAWSVQSTGELFF.

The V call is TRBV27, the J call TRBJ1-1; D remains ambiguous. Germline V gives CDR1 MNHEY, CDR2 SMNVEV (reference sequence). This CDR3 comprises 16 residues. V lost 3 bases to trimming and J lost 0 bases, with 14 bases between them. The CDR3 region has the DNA TGTGCCAGCAGTTTTAAGTCAGGAACCATGAACACTGAAGCTTTCTTT. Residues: CASSFKSGTMNTEAFF.

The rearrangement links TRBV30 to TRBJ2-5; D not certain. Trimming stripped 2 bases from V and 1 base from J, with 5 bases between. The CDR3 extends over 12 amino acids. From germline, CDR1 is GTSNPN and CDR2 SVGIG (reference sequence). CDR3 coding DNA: TGTGCCTGGAGTATCTCCCAAGAGACCCAGTACTTC. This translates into CAWSISQETQYF.

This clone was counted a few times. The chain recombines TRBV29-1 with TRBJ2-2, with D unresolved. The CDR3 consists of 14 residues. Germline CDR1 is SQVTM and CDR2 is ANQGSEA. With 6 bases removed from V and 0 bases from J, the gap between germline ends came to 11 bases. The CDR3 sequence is CSVQQISNTGELFF. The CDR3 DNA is TGCAGCGTCCAACAGATATCGAACACCGGGGAGCTGTTTTTT.

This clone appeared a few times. This CDR3 is CASSLAPGYGYTF. The DNA of the CDR3 is TGTGCCAGCAGCTTGGCCCCAGGGTATGGCTACACCTTC. The chain combines TRBV5-6 with TRBJ1-2; D might be TRBD1 (5 bases). This CDR3 comprises 13 residues. V was pared by 0 bases and J by 5 bases, with 8 bases between. Germline values: CDR1 SGHDT, CDR2 YYEEEE.

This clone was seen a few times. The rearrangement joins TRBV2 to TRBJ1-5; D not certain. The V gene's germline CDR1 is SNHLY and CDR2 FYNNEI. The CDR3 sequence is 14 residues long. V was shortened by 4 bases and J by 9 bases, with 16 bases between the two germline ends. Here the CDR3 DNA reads TGTGCCAGCAGTGTACTGTCGTGGGCCGGGCCCCAGCATTTT. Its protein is CASSVLSWAGPQHF. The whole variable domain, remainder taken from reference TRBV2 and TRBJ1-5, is EPEVTQTPSHQVTQMGQEVILRCVPISNHLYFYWYRQILGQKVEFLVSFYNNEISEKSEIFDDQFSVERPDGSNFTLKIRSTKLEDSAMYFCASSVLSWAGPQHFGDGTRLSIL.